Detailed here is one T cell receptor beta chain. No antigen is known for it. This specimen belongs to a study of beta chain features in type 1 diabetes. V was trimmed by 0 bases and J by 6 bases, leaving 7 bases between them. The CDR3 sequence is 12 residues long. Per germline, CDR1 SGHRS and CDR2 YFSETQ. Expressed TCRB transcripts got sequenced, as all isolated RNA was reverse transcribed. Data came from immunoSEQ multiplex PCR; TCRdb stores just in-frame clones and leaves some out. The sample has 250,000 to 300,000 clones, roughly an eighth seen once. The study's findings and limits: Moderate yet significant TCRB CDR3 shortening was seen in Type 1 diabetes patients in all four CD4+ subsets.

The receptor was isolated from a man aged 30 to 45 with type 1 diabetes. Sequences were obtained from naive CD4+ T cells from blood. This chain connects TRBV5-1 to TRBJ2-7; a weak D match, TRBD1 (5 bases). CDR3 nucleotides: TGCGCCAGCAGCTTGGGTAGGGGCGAGCAGTACTTC. Translating it yields CASSLGRGEQYF.